These 25 T cell receptor beta chains came from one sample sequenced in a study of blood T cell repertoires in COVID-19. The data were produced by immunoSEQ multiplex PCR, yet TCRdb's version contains in-frame clones alone and is incomplete. The data contain 8,500 to 10,000 clones, about 80% of them seen just once; the ten biggest clones take up about 6.9%. Material: peripheral blood. All receptors come from a man aged 65-85 years with active COVID-19.

The rearrangement uses TRBV9 and TRBJ2-1; D unresolved. The CDR3 has 12 residues. Trimming removed 0 bases at V and 9 bases at J, with 7 bases between. Germline V lookup: CDR1 SGDLS, CDR2 YYNGEE. CDR3 residues: CASSVDYSEQFF. CDR3 nucleotide sequence: TGTGCCAGCAGCGTAGACTATAGTGAGCAGTTCTTC.

The rearrangement joins TRBV11-2 to TRBJ2-5; 11 nucleotides agree with TRBD1. The CDR3 is made up of 14 amino acids. Germline V gene data show CDR1 as SGHAT and CDR2 as FQNNGV. The J segment lost 7 bases and the V segment lost 5 bases, leaving 6 bases of the junction unmatched. This CDR3 reads CASSGQGAVVTQYF. In nucleotides, the CDR3 is TGTGCCAGCAGCGGACAGGGGGCCGTTGTGACCCAGTACTTC.

V is TRBV3-1 (or the pseudogene TRBV3-2) and J is TRBJ1-1; D gene ambiguous. Germline V lookup: CDR1 LGHDT, CDR2 YNNKEL (reference sequence). The CDR3 extends over 14 amino acids. Trimming stripped 4 bases from V and 1 base from J, with 10 bases between. CDR3 residues: CASSLNTWNTEAFF. The CDR3 coding sequence is TGTGCCAGCAGCCTTAACACGTGGAACACTGAAGCTTTCTTT.

This chain uses TRBV6-5 with TRBJ2-2, with a possible D match to TRBD2 (6 bases). Per germline, CDR1 MNHEY and CDR2 SVGAGI. The CDR3 extends over 15 amino acids. With 4 bases removed from V and 4 bases from J, the gap between germline ends came to 13 bases. For the CDR3, the DNA is TGTGCCAGCAGTTCCGGGGACTCCCTCACCGGGGAGCTGTTTTTT. Its translation: CASSSGDSLTGELFF.

This sequence joins TRBV19 and TRBJ1-2; 8 bases match TRBD1. Losses at the gene ends were 4 bases for V and 4 bases for J; bases not matched to a gene: 5. Germline lookup yields CDR1 LNHDA and CDR2 SQIVND (reference sequence). CDR3 length: 14 residues. DNA for the CDR3: TGTGCCAGTAGTAACCCGGACAGGGCCTATGGCTACACCTTC. Translation: CASSNPDRAYGYTF.

The chain combines TRBV18 with TRBJ1-4; no clear D gene. The CDR3 has 13 residues. In germline, CDR1 is KGHSH, CDR2 LQKENI. Trimming took off 1 base at V and 13 bases at J, with 13 bases between the two ends. For the CDR3, the DNA is TGTGCCAGCTCACCACGAACAGCCTCAGGACTGTTTTTT. This sequence encodes CASSPRTASGLFF.

The V and J genes are TRBV27 and TRBJ2-1; 12 nucleotides agree with TRBD2. The CDR3 totals 15 residues. Germline-derived CDR1 and CDR2 are MNHEY and SMNVEV (reference sequence). V shed 5 bases, J shed 7 bases, and the junction held 6 bases outside the gene matches. Here the CDR3 reads CASSPRTSGINEQFF. As DNA, the CDR3 is TGTGCCAGCAGTCCTCGGACTAGCGGGATTAATGAGCAGTTCTTC.

The V and J genes are TRBV12-5 and TRBJ1-1, with 7 bases aligning to TRBD1. The CDR3 covers 15 residues. V lost 5 bases to trimming and J lost 1 base; unmatched junction nucleotides: 7. CDR1 LGHNT and CDR2 FRNRAP come from the germline V gene. CDR3 DNA: TGTGCTAGTGGTCCCGGGGGACAGCCGAACACTGAAGCTTTCTTT. As protein: CASGPGGQPNTEAFF.

The chain has TRBV7-8 and TRBJ2-7; TRBD2 matches 10 bases. CDR1 is SGHVS and CDR2 is FQNEAQ in the germline V gene. The CDR3 loop spans 18 amino acids. Trimming at V came to 4 bases and at J to 0 bases, leaving 12 bases not matched to a gene. CDR3 in DNA: TGTGCCAGCAGCTCAGGGAAACTAGCGGGAAAGAGCTCCTACGAGCAGTACTTC. Encoded protein: CASSSGKLAGKSSYEQYF.

This chain joins TRBV9 and TRBJ2-2; TRBD1 aligns across 8 bases. This CDR3 has 17 residues. The J segment lost 7 bases and the V segment lost 0 bases, leaving 11 bases of the junction unmatched. CDR1 SGDLS and CDR2 YYNGEE come from the germline V gene. The CDR3 nucleotides are TGTGCCAGCAGCGTAGGAGATCAGGCAGGGGGCGTCGGGGAGCTGTTTTTT. It codes for CASSVGDQAGGVGELFF.

This clone was seen only a few times. This chain uses TRBV30 with TRBJ2-3; D remains unclear. In germline, CDR1 is GTSNPN, CDR2 SVGIG (reference sequence). The CDR3 totals 11 residues. V lost 1 base and J 6 bases, leaving 5 bases between the germline ends. The CDR3 DNA reads as TGTGCCTGGAGTGGACTTGATACGCAGTATTTT. Amino acid sequence: CAWSGLDTQYF.

The rearrangement joins TRBV6-1 to TRBJ1-6; 7 bases line up with TRBD1. Trimming at V came to 2 bases and at J to 6 bases, leaving 4 bases not matched to a gene. This CDR3 has 15 amino acids. Germline V gene data show CDR1 as MNHNS and CDR2 as SASEGT. CDR3 residues: CASSEWDSLNSPLHF. DNA of the CDR3: TGTGCCAGCAGTGAATGGGACAGCCTTAATTCACCCCTCCACTTT.

This clone showed up just a few times. The rearrangement uses TRBV4-3 and TRBJ1-4; 9 bases align to TRBD1. There are 16 residues in the CDR3. With 4 bases clipped from V and 8 bases from J, the junction kept 11 bases outside the gene matches. Germline assignment: CDR1 LGHNA and CDR2 YSLEER. The CDR3 nucleotides read TGCGCCAGCAGCCCCCAGGCGGGGACAGGGCGAGAAAAACTGTTTTTT. Translated, it gives CASSPQAGTGREKLFF.

This clone was observed a few times. The rearrangement joins TRBV11-2 to TRBJ2-7; maybe TRBD1 (6 bases). The length of the CDR3 is 14 residues. V dropped 7 bases and J dropped 2 bases, with 15 bases sitting between them. Per germline, CDR1 SGHAT and CDR2 FQNNGV. The CDR3: CASIKRQEAYEQYF. The DNA of the CDR3 is TGTGCCAGCATCAAGCGACAGGAAGCCTACGAGCAGTACTTC.

The V and J genes are TRBV11-3 and TRBJ2-1; possibly TRBD2 for D (5 bases). Trimming took 7 bases from V and 9 from J, leaving 22 bases between them. The CDR3 covers 15 residues. Germline lookup yields CDR1 SGHNT and CDR2 YENEEA. CDR3 coding DNA: TGTGCCAGCACCTCGGGGTACGCCGGGGTCGGTGAGCAGTTCTTC. It encodes CASTSGYAGVGEQFF.

The chain carries TRBV24-1 and TRBJ2-3; D may be TRBD2 (6 bases). V dropped 7 bases and J dropped 5 bases, with 18 bases sitting between them. Looked up from germline, CDR1 is KGHDR and CDR2 is SFDVKD. This CDR3 contains 15 residues. The CDR3 region is CATRLSPGEGDTQYF. CDR3 bases: TGTGCCACCAGGCTCTCTCCGGGAGAAGGAGATACGCAGTATTTT.

This chain connects TRBV6-6 to TRBJ2-2; D possibly corresponds to TRBD1 (5 bases). With 8 bases removed from V and 3 bases from J, the gap between germline ends came to 19 bases. CDR1 MNHNY and CDR2 SVGAGI come from the germline V gene (reference sequence). This CDR3 spans 16 amino acids. The CDR3 sequence: CASLLPTTVHTGELFF. The CDR3 coding sequence is TGTGCCAGCCTTCTCCCGACGACAGTTCACACCGGGGAGCTGTTTTTT.

This sequence joins TRBV2 and TRBJ2-3, with 7 positions matching TRBD2. The germline V gene has CDR1 SNHLY and CDR2 FYNNEI. The CDR3 extends over 15 amino acids. V lost 7 bases to trimming and J lost 8 bases; unmatched junction nucleotides: 15. CDR3 residues: CASKRRESVSGTQYF. The CDR3 DNA follows: TGTGCCAGCAAGAGGCGGGAGAGTGTTAGTGGTACGCAGTATTTT. Full variable domain (outside the CDR3, taken from reference TRBV2 and TRBJ2-3): EPEVTQTPSHQVTQMGQEVILRCVPISNHLYFYWYRQILGQKVEFLVSFYNNEISEKSEIFDDQFSVERPDGSNFTLKIRSTKLEDSAMYFCASKRRESVSGTQYFGPGTRLTVL.

In this sample, this clone turned up once. V is TRBV6-2 or TRBV6-3 and J is TRBJ2-3; 7 nucleotides line up with TRBD2. The germline V gene has CDR1 MNHEY and CDR2 SVGEGT. After removal of 6 bases from V and 1 base from J, the junction contained 7 bases not matched to a gene. CDR3 size: 15 residues. The CDR3 nucleotides read TGTGCCAGCAGCAATCGACGGGAGGGCACAGATACGCAGTATTTT. Its translation: CASSNRREGTDTQYF.

The chain recombines TRBV5-1 with TRBJ1-1, with a weak D call TRBD1 (5 bases). CDR3 size: 15 residues. Germline V gene sequence: CDR1 SGHRS, CDR2 YFSETQ. The germline V and J ends were trimmed by 0 bases and 1 base, with 10 bases remaining between them. Here the CDR3 DNA reads TGCGCCAGCAGCTTGGGGGGAGGGACGAACACTGAAGCTTTCTTT. The encoded protein is CASSLGGGTNTEAFF.

The V gene is TRBV11-2, the J gene TRBJ2-7, with 9 nucleotides matching TRBD2. The germline V gene has CDR1 SGHAT and CDR2 FQNNGV. The length of the CDR3 is 13 residues. Trimming at V came to 6 bases and at J to 9 bases, leaving 9 bases not matched to a gene. The DNA of the CDR3 is TGTGCCAGCAGGCGGACTAGCGCGCCCGTGCAGTACTTC. As protein: CASRRTSAPVQYF.

The chain links TRBV27 to TRBJ2-5; TRBD1 might be the D (5 bases). V shed 6 bases and J shed 0 bases, with 11 bases lying between them. Germline CDR1 MNHEY, CDR2 SMNVEV (reference sequence). The CDR3 spans 14 residues. The chain's CDR3 is CASSIQVDQETQYF. CDR3 sequence (DNA): TGTGCCAGCAGCATACAGGTAGACCAAGAGACCCAGTACTTC.

For this clone: Since the CDR3 does not end with the conserved phenylalanine or tryptophan, this likely comes from a read error. The DNA is left out, because the CDR3 cannot be placed on it with certainty; the CDR3 is given as TCRdb lists it. V gene TRBV7-8 combines with J gene TRBJ2-7; the DNA was not compared with TRBD2, the D call given in the table. The CDR3 spans 13 residues, counting both ends. CDR1 and CDR2 from the germline V gene are SGHVS and FQNEAQ. The CDR3: CASSMGGASGREI.

The rearrangement links TRBV5-1 to TRBJ1-5, with 7 bases fitting TRBD1. This CDR3 is 15 amino acids long. The germline CDR1 and CDR2 sequences are SGHRS and YFSETQ. The junction had 5 bases not matched to a gene; V was cut back by 5 bases and J by 0 bases. CDR3 in DNA: TGCGCCAGCAGTACGGGGACAGATAGCAATCAGCCCCAGCATTTT. Residues: CASSTGTDSNQPQHF.

This clone turned up a few times. This sequence joins TRBV5-1 and TRBJ2-3; 9 nucleotides agree with TRBD2. The CDR3 is made up of 17 amino acids. Germline V gene lookup returns CDR1 SGHRS and CDR2 YFSETQ. V dropped 4 bases and J dropped 2; count of bases not matched to a gene: 11. The CDR3 sequence: CASSRDGLAGTTDTQYF. In nucleotides, the CDR3 is TGCGCCAGCAGCCGTGACGGGCTAGCGGGGACCACAGATACGCAGTATTTT. The full variable domain, rest sourced from reference TRBV5-1 and TRBJ2-3, is KAGVTQTPRYLIKTRGQQVTLSCSPISGHRSVSWYQQTPGQGLQFLFEYFSETQRNKGNFPGRFSGRQFSNSRSEMNVSTLELGDSALYLCASSRDGLAGTTDTQYFGPGTRLTVL.